The clone carrying this TCR beta chain was detected only a few times. Its antigen is unidentified. The data originate from a study of post-analysis software for immune sequencing data. General study points: A significant reduction in normalized Chao1 diversity was observed in multiple sclerosis patients versus controls. Four or five TRBV segments (TRBV5-6, TRBV5-1 and TRBV20-1 among them) occurred more frequently in patients than in controls.

Unique molecular identifiers featured in each of the TCR beta cDNA libraries. TCRdb itself ran the PCR reads through MiXCR, one entry per CDR3 protein. This table has some 700,000 distinct CDR3 sequences, more than 50% appearing once. Trimming stripped 0 bases from V and 6 bases from J, with 26 bases between. Germline CDR1 SEHNR, CDR2 FQNEAQ (reference sequence). This CDR3 spans 19 amino acids. V is TRBV7-9 and J is TRBJ2-5, with D tentatively TRBD1 (6 bases). Sequenced material: blood. The TCR originated in a girl between 2 and 10 years old with multiple sclerosis. This CDR3 is CASSLALTHRDPRGKTQYF. The CDR3 nucleotides are TGTGCCAGCAGCTTAGCGCTAACCCACCGGGACCCCAGGGGAAAGACCCAGTACTTC.